This T cell receptor beta chain was retrieved from a study of blood T cell repertoires in COVID-19. Across the study: Collection of acute and convalescent COVID-19 samples took place in the United States, Italy and Spain. PBMCs, B-cell-depleted T cells, or T cells were the source of the cDNA or gDNA that made up the material.

In the study's own analysis: The authors estimated nucleated cell counts from reference gene primer amplification. TCRdb keeps only in-frame clones here, not all; method: immunoSEQ multiplex PCR. V, J and clone size derive from that table, while D and trimming were established from the DNA sequence. This table holds 150,000 to 200,000 clones, under 95% found once. Trimming removed 3 bases from V and 5 bases from J; junction bases left unmatched: 12. Germline V gene lookup returns CDR1 MGHRA and CDR2 YSYEKL. The CDR3 has 16 amino acids. The chain joins TRBV4-1 to TRBJ1-2; TRBD1 aligns across 7 bases. The origin of this receptor is a man aged 55 to 70 with active or convalescent COVID-19. The sequenced sample was peripheral blood. The CDR3 loop reads CASSQVPGTELYGYTF. The CDR3 bases are TGCGCCAGCAGCCAGGTTCCCGGGACAGAATTATATGGCTACACCTTC.